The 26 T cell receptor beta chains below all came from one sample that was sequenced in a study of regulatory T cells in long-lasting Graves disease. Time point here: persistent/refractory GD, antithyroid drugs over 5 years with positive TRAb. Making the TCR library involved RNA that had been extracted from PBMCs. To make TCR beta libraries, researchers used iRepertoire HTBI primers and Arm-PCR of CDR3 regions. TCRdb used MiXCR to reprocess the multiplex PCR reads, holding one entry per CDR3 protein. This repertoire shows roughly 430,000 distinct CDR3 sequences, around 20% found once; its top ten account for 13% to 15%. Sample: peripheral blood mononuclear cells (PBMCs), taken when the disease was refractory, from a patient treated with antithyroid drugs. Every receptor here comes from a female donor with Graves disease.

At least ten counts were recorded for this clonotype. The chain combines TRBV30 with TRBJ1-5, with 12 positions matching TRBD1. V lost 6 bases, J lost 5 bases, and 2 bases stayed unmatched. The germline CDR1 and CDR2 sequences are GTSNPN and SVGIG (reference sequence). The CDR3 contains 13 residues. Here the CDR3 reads CACWDRGHQPQHF. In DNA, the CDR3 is TGTGCCTGCTGGGACAGGGGGCATCAGCCCCAGCATTTT.

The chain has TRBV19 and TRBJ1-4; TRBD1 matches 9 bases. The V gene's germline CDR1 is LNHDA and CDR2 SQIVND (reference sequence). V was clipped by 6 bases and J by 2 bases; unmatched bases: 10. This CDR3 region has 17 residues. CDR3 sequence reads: CASSTGGADLTNEKLFF. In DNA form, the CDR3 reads TGTGCCAGTAGCACAGGGGGCGCAGATCTCACTAATGAAAAACTGTTTTTT.

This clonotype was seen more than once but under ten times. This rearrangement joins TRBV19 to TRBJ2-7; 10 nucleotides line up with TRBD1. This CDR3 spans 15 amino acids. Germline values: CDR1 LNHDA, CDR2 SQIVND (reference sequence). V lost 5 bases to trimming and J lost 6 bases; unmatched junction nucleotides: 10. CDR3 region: CASSLAGTGASEQYF. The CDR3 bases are TGTGCCAGTAGTCTCGCCGGGACAGGGGCATCCGAGCAGTACTTC.

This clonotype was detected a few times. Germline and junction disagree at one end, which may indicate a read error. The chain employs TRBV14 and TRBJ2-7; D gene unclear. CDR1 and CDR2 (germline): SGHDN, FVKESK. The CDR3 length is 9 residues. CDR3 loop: CATNLKWTF. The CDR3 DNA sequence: TGTGCCACCAACCTGAAGTGGACCTTC.

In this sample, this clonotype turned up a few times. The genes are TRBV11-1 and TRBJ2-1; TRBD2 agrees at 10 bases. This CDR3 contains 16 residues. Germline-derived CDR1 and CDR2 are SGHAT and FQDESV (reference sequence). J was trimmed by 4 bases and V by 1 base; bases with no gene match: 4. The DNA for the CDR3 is TGTGCCAGCAGCTTAGAGAGCGGGAGGGCGTACAATGAGCAGTTCTTC. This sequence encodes CASSLESGRAYNEQFF.

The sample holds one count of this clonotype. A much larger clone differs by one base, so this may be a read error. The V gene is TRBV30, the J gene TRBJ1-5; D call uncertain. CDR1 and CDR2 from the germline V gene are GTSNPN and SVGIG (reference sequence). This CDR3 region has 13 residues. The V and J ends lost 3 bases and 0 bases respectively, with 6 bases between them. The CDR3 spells CAWRVNSNQPQHF. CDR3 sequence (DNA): TGTGCCTGGAGGGTGAATAGCAATCAGCCCCAGCATTTT.

The CDR3 here is CATSPGTTNEQFF. CDR3 DNA sequence: TGTGCCACCAGCCCCGGCACCACCAATGAGCAGTTCTTC. This rearrangement joins TRBV15 to TRBJ2-1; D gene uncertain. Trimming pared 5 bases from V and 6 bases from J, leaving 11 bases between. This CDR3 contains 13 residues. CDR1 and CDR2 from the germline V gene are LNHNV and YYDKDF (reference sequence).

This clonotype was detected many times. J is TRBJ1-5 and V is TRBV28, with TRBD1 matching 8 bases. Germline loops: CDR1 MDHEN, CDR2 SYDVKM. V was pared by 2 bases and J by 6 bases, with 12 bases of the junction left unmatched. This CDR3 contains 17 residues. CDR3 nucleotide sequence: TGTGCCAGCAGTTTACTATTCCAGGGGGCAACGGGTCAGCCCCAGCATTTT. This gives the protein CASSLLFQGATGQPQHF.

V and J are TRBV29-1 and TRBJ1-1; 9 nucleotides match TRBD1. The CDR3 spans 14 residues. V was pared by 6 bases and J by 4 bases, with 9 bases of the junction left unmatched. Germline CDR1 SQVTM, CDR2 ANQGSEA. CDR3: CSVRGQGRPTEAFF. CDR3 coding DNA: TGCAGCGTCCGCGGACAGGGGAGGCCCACTGAAGCTTTCTTT.

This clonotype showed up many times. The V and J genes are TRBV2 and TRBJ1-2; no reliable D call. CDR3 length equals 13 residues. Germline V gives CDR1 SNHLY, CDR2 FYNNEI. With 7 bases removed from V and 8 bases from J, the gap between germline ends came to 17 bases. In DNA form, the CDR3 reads TGTGCCAGCATCCCAGGCCACATATACGGCTACACCTTC. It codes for CASIPGHIYGYTF. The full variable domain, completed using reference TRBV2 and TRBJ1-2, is EPEVTQTPSHQVTQMGQEVILRCVPISNHLYFYWYRQILGQKVEFLVSFYNNEISEKSEIFDDQFSVERPDGSNFTLKIRSTKLEDSAMYFCASIPGHIYGYTFGSGTRLTVV.

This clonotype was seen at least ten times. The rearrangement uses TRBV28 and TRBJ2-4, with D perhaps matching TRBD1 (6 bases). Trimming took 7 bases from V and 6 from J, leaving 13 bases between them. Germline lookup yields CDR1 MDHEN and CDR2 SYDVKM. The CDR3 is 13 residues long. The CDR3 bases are TGTGCCAGCACCCCAGGGGCCGGAAACATTCAGTACTTC. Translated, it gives CASTPGAGNIQYF.

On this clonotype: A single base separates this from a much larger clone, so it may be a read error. The CDR3 reads CANNPEAQFLKETQYF. The DNA for the CDR3 is TGTGCCAACAACCCGGAGGCCCAGTTCCTTAAAGAGACCCAGTACTTC. The gene calls are TRBV6-1 and TRBJ2-5; perhaps TRBD2 as D (5 bases). V dropped 10 bases and J dropped 3 bases, with 24 bases sitting between them. CDR1 MNHNS and CDR2 SASEGT come from the germline V gene. The CDR3 has 16 amino acids.

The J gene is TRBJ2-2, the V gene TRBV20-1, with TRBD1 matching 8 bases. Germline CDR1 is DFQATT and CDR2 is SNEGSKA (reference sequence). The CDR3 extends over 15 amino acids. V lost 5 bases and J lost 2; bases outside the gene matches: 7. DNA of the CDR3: TGCAGTGCTTCTCGACAGGGGACCAACACCGGGGAGCTGTTTTTT. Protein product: CSASRQGTNTGELFF.

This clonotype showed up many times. The CDR3 region has the DNA TGTGCCAGCAGTACCACAGGCCGAGGGTCCTACGAGCAGTACTTC. This translates into CASSTTGRGSYEQYF. The chain combines TRBV28 with TRBJ2-7; D is possibly TRBD1 or TRBD2 (5 bases each). Germline values: CDR1 MDHEN, CDR2 SYDVKM. V lost 5 bases to trimming and J lost 1 base, with 15 bases between them. The CDR3 runs to 15 residues.

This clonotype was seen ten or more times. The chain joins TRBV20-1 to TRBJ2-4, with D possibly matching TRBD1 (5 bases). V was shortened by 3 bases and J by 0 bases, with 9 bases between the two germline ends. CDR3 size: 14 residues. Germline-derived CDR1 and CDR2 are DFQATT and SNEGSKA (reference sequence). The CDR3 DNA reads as TGCAGTGCTAGTGACAGCCTAGCCAAAAACATTCAGTACTTC. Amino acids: CSASDSLAKNIQYF.

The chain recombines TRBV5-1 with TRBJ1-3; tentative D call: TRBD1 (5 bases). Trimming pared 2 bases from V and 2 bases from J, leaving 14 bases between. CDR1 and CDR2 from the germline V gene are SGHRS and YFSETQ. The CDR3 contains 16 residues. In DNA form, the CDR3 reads TGCGCCAGCAGCTTACCCCACACGGGGGCTGGAAACACCATATATTTT. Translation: CASSLPHTGAGNTIYF. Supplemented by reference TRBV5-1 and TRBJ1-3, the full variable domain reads KAGVTQTPRYLIKTRGQQVTLSCSPISGHRSVSWYQQTPGQGLQFLFEYFSETQRNKGNFPGRFSGRQFSNSRSEMNVSTLELGDSALYLCASSLPHTGAGNTIYFGEGSWLTVV.

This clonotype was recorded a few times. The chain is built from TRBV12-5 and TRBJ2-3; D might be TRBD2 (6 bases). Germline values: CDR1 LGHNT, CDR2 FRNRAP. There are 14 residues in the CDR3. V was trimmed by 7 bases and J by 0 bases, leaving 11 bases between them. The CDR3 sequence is CASASGGSTDTQYF. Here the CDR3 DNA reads TGTGCTAGTGCAAGTGGGGGGAGCACAGATACGCAGTATTTT.

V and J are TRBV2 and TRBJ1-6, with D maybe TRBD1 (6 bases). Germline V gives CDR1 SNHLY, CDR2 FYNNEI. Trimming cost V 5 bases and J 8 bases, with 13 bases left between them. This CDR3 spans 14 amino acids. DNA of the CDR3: TGTGCCAGCAGTACAGGGCTGGTGGATTCACCCCTCCACTTT. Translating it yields CASSTGLVDSPLHF.

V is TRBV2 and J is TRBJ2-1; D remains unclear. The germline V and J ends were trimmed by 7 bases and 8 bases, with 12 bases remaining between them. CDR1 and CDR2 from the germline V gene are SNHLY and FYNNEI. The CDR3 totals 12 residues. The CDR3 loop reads CASTTGGYEQFF. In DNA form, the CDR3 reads TGTGCCAGCACCACGGGTGGCTATGAGCAGTTCTTC.

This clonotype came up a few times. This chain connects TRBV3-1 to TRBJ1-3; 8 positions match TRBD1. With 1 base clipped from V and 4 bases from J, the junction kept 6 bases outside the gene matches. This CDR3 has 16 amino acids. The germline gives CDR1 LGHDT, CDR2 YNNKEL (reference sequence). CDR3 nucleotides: TGTGCCAGCAGCCAAGTTGGGACAGGCTCCGGAAACACCATATATTTT. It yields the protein CASSQVGTGSGNTIYF. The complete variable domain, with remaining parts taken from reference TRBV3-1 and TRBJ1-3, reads DTAVSQTPKYLVTQMGNDKSIKCEQNLGHDTMYWYKQDSKKFLKIMFSYNNKELIINETVPNRFSPKSPDKAHLNLHINSLELGDSAVYFCASSQVGTGSGNTIYFGEGSWLTVV.

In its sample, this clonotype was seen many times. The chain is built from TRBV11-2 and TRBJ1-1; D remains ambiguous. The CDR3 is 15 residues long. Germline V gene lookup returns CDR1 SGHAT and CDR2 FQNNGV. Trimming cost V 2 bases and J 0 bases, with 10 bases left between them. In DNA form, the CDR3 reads TGTGCCAGCAGCTTAACAGCGACCATGAACACTGAAGCTTTCTTT. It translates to CASSLTATMNTEAFF.

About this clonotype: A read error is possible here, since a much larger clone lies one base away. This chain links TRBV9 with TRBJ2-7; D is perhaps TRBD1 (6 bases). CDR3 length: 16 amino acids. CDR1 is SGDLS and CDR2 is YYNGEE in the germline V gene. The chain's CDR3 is CASSPTGHSNTYELYF. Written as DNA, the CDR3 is TGTGCCAGCAGCCCAACGGGACACTCCAACACCTACGAGCTGTACTTC.

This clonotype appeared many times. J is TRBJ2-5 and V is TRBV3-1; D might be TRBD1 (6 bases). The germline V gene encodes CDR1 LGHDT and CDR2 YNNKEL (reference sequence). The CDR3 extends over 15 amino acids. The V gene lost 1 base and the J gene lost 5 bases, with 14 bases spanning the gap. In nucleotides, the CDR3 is TGTGCCAGCAGCCAAGGGCCGACAGGTGGGGAGACCCAGTACTTC. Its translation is CASSQGPTGGETQYF.

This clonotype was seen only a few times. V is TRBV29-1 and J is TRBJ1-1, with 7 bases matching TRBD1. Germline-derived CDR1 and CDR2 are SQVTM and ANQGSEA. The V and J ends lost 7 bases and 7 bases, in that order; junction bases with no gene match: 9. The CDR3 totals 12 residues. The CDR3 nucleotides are TGCAGCGCGACAGGGATGGGTAGTGAAGCTTTCTTT. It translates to CSATGMGSEAFF.

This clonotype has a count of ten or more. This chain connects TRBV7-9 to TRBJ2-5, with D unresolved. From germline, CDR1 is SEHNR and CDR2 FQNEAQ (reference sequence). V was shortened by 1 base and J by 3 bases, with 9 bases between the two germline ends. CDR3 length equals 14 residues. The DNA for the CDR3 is TGTGCCAGCAGCTTAGAGCACGGAGAAGAGACCCAGTACTTC. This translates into CASSLEHGEETQYF.

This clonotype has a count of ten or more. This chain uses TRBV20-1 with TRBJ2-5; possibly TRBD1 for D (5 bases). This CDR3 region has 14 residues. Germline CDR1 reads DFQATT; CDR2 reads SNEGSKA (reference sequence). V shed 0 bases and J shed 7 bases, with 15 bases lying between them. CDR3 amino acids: CSARDRQNRVTQYF. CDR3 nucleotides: TGCAGTGCTAGAGACCGACAGAATAGGGTGACCCAGTACTTC.